This T cell receptor beta chain appears in the sequencing data of a study of T cells in localized non-small cell lung cancer. General study points: Appearing in adjacent lung were a median roughly 60 of the top 100 tumor clones.

About this clone: Its antigen is still unknown.

Looked up from germline, CDR1 is MGHRA and CDR2 is YSYEKL. Between the trimmed V and J ends, which lost 1 base and 8 bases, there was a span of 20 bases. The CDR3 contains 16 residues. Sequencing was performed with immunoSEQ multiplex PCR; in TCRdb, only in-frame clones are kept and a portion is missing. The data contain about 72,000 clones, roughly 86% of them singletons. This chain joins TRBV4-1 and TRBJ1-2; the D gene is possibly TRBD1 (6 bases). Sample: peripheral blood, taken before any cancer treatment. The TCR originated in a female donor over 55 with stage I lung adenocarcinoma. The CDR3 here is CASSQGRARGRGGYTF. For the CDR3, the DNA is TGCGCCAGCAGCCAAGGTCGCGCCCGGGGGCGAGGAGGCTACACCTTC.